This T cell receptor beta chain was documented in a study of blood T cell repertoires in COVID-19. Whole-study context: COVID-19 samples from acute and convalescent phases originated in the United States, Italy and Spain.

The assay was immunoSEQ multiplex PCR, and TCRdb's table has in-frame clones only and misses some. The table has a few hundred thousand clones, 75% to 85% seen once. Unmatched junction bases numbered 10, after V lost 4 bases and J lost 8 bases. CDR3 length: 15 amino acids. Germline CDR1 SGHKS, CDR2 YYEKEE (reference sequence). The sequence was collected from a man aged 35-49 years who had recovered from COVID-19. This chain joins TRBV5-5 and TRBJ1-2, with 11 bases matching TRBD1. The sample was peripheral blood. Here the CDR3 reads CASSTGTGGFGGYTF. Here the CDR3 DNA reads TGTGCCAGCAGCACCGGGACAGGGGGATTTGGAGGCTACACCTTC.